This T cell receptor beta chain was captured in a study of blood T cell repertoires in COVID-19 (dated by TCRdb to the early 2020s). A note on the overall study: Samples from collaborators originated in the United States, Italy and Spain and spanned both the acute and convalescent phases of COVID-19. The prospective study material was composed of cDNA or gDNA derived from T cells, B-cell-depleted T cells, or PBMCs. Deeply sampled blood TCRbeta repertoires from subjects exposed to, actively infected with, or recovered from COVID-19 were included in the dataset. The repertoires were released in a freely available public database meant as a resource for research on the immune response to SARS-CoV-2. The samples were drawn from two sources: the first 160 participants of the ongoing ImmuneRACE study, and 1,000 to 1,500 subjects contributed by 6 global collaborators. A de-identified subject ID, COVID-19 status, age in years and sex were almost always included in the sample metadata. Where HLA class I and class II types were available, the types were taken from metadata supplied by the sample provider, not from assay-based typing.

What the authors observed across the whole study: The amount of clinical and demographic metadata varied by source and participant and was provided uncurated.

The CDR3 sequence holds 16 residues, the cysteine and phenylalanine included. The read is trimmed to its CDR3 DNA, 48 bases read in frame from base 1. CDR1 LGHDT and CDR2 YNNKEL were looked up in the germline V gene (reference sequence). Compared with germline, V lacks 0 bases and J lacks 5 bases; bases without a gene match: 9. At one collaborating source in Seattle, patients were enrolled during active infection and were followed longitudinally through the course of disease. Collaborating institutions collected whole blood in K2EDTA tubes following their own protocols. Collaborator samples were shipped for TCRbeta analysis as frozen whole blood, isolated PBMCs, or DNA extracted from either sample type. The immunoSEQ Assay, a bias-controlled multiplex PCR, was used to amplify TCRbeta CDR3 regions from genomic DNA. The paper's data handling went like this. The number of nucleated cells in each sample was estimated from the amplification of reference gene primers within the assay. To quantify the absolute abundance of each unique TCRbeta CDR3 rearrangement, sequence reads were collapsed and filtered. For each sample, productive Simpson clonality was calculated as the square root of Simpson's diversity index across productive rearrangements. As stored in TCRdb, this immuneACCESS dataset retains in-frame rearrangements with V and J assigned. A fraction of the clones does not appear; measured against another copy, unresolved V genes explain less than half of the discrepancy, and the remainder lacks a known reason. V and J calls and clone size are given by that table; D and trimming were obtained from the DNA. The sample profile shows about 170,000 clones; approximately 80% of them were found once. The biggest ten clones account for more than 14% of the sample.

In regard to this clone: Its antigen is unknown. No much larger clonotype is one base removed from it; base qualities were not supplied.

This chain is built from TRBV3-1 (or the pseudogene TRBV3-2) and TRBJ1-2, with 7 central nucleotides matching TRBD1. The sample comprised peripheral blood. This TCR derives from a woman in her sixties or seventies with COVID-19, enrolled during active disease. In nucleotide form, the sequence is TGTGCCAGCAGCCAAGATCCTGCAGGGGGTTATTATGGCTACACCTTC. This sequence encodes CASSQDPAGGYYGYTF.